This TCR beta chain derives from a study of blood T cell repertoires in COVID-19 (dated by TCRdb to about 2020). For context, the study as a whole: The collaborator samples originated in the United States, Italy and Spain and spanned the acute and convalescent phases of COVID-19. The samples were drawn from two sources: the first 160 participants of the ongoing ImmuneRACE study, and 1,000 to 1,500 subjects contributed by 6 global collaborators. The material from the prospective study consisted of cDNA or gDNA derived from T cells, B-cell-depleted T cells, or PBMCs. Where available, HLA class I and class II types were taken from metadata supplied by the sample provider and were not determined by assay-based typing. Nearly every sample came with metadata listing a de-identified subject ID, COVID-19 status, age in years and sex. The repertoires were released in a freely available public database meant as a resource for research on the immune response to SARS-CoV-2. Subjects who had been exposed to COVID-19, were actively infected with it, or had recovered from it provided the deeply sampled blood TCRbeta repertoires that made up the dataset.

TCRbeta CDR3 regions were amplified from genomic DNA by means of the immunoSEQ Assay, a bias-controlled multiplex PCR. The authors' analysis ran thus. The number of nucleated cells in each sample was estimated from the amplification of reference gene primers within the assay. To quantify the absolute abundance of each unique TCRbeta CDR3 rearrangement, sequence reads were collapsed and filtered. For each sample, productive Simpson clonality was calculated as the square root of Simpson's diversity index across productive rearrangements. Imported from immuneACCESS, the table was reduced by TCRdb to in-frame sequences with V and J called. These copies leave out some clones; in studies compared against another copy, an unresolved V gene accounts for under half, and the cause of the remainder is not known. V and J calls and clone size are those listed in that table; D and trimming were worked out from the DNA. Counted in this sample were some 330,000 clones; 88% of them appeared once. About 3.9% of the sample rests with the top ten.

Turning to this clone: Its antigen is not yet known. The input lacks base qualities; no much larger clone sits a single base away.

The collaborating institutions used their own protocols to collect whole blood in K2EDTA tubes. For TCRbeta analysis, collaborators shipped samples in one of three forms: frozen whole blood, isolated PBMCs, or DNA extracted from either of those sample types. Counted from cysteine to phenylalanine, this CDR3 has 14 amino acids. The retained sequence is limited to the CDR3, 42 bases, with the frame set at the first base. As encoded in the germline V gene, CDR1 is MNHEY while CDR2 is SVGEGT. V loses 4 bases at its end and J loses 2 bases; junction bases beyond the gene matches: 5. The study at large found these results: The amount of clinical and demographic metadata varied by source and participant and was provided uncurated.

Sequenced sample: peripheral blood. The chain uses TRBV6-2 or TRBV6-3 and TRBJ2-7, and 7 junctional nucleotides match TRBD1. This clonotype was sampled from a woman aged 50 to 60 with active or convalescent COVID-19. The DNA sequence is given as TGTGCCAGCAGTTGGAACAGGGGCCCCTACGAGCAGTACTTC. The translation is CASSWNRGPYEQYF.